This is a list of T cell receptor beta chains from one sample in a study of memory CD4+ T cells and cytomegalovirus serostatus. Data came from immunoSEQ multiplex PCR; TCRdb stores just in-frame clones and leaves some out. Among 38,000 or so clones listed, more than 75% were seen once. Sequences were obtained from memory CD4+ T cells from blood. Every receptor here comes from an adult in good health and CMV-seronegative. The CDR3 runs from the conserved cysteine through the conserved F or W. A D gene is named only where the DNA matches it firmly. Clone size is not always given. Where it is, it says once, few, many or a class for expanded clones.

j_gene,v_gene,d_gene,abundance,CDR3nt,CDR3aa
TRBJ2-3,TRBV5-8,NA,NA,TGTGCCAGCAGCTTGTTCCGGGCCACAGATACGCAGTATTTT,CASSLFRATDTQYF
TRBJ2-7,TRBV9,NA,once,TGTGCCAGCAGCGTAGCCCCTACTCAGGAGCAGTACTTC,CASSVAPTQEQYF
TRBJ1-5,TRBV6-5,TRBD1,once,TGTGCCAGCAGTTTTGACAGGGGGCAACAGCCCCAGCATTTT,CASSFDRGQQPQHF
TRBJ1-2,TRBV6-6,TRBD1,NA,TGTGCCAGCGGAGGGGGCGAGCGTGGCTACACCTTC,CASGGGERGYTF
TRBJ2-1,TRBV5-4,TRBD1,NA,TGTGCCAGCAGCTCCGGGACAGGCCGCTCCTACAATGAGCAGTTCTTC,CASSSGTGRSYNEQFF
TRBJ1-2,TRBV5-6,NA,NA,TGTGCCAGCAGCTTGATTCGAGGCGAACATGGCTACACCTTC,CASSLIRGEHGYTF
TRBJ1-2,TRBV6-6,NA,NA,TGTGCCAGCAGTCCGGACAGCTACTATGGCTACACCTTC,CASSPDSYYGYTF
TRBJ2-4,TRBV6-6,TRBD1,NA,TGTGCCAGCAGCTTGACAGGGGGCGAACGGAACATTCAGTACTTC,CASSLTGGERNIQYF
TRBJ2-3,TRBV7-2,NA,NA,TGTGCCAGCAGCCAAAAGGATACGCAGTATTTT,CASSQKDTQYF
TRBJ1-2,TRBV2,TRBD1,NA,TGTGCCAGCAGTGGAGGACAGGGTTATGGCTACACCTTC,CASSGGQGYGYTF
TRBJ2-2,TRBV7-9,NA,NA,TGTGCCAGCAGCTGGTCGGTAGGGGAGCTGTTTTTT,CASSWSVGELFF
TRBJ2-1,TRBV15,NA,NA,TGTGCCACCAGCAGAGATCGTAATGAGCAGTTCTTC,CATSRDRNEQFF
TRBJ1-6,TRBV4-3,NA,NA,TGCGCCAGCAGCCGCAGGGAACCCCATTCACCCCTCCACTTT,CASSRREPHSPLHF
TRBJ1-1,TRBV7-9,NA,once,TGTGCCAGCAGTTCCCAACCAACCTCGGCTGAAGCTTTCTTT,CASSSQPTSAEAFF
TRBJ1-1,TRBV5-4,NA,few,TGTGCCAGCAGCTCGATAAAATCTGGCACTGAAGCTTTCTTT,CASSSIKSGTEAFF
TRBJ1-1,TRBV27,TRBD1,few,TGTGCCAGCAGTTCCGGACCGGGACAGAGAAACACTGAAGCTTTCTTT,CASSSGPGQRNTEAFF
TRBJ2-5,TRBV7-2,TRBD2,NA,TGTGCCAGCAGCTTTTCCGGGACTAGCGTTGAGACTCAGTACTTC,CASSFSGTSVETQYF
TRBJ1-1,TRBV6-5,NA,NA,TGTGCCAGCACCCCACCAGGCAGGACTGAAGCTTTCTTT,CASTPPGRTEAFF
TRBJ1-6,TRBV5-6,NA,NA,TGTGCCAGCAGCCTAGGGATTTTGGGTTCACCCCTCCACTTT,CASSLGILGSPLHF
TRBJ1-4,TRBV7-2,NA,NA,TGTGCCAGCAGCTTAGCAGGGTTCGGGGCAACTAATGAAAAACTGTTTTTT,CASSLAGFGATNEKLFF
TRBJ2-7,TRBV7-3,NA,few,TGTGCCAGCAGCTTGGGGGGGGCAGGGAGCTACGAGCAGTACTTC,CASSLGGAGSYEQYF
TRBJ1-1,TRBV7-3,NA,medium-sized,TGTGCCAGCAGCTCACTCCCGCCAGGGCGGGGTACTGAAGCTTTCTTT,CASSSLPPGRGTEAFF
TRBJ2-3,TRBV7-6,TRBD2,few,TGTGCCAGCAGCTTAGACCCAGCGGGGGGGGCAGATACGCAGTATTTT,CASSLDPAGGADTQYF